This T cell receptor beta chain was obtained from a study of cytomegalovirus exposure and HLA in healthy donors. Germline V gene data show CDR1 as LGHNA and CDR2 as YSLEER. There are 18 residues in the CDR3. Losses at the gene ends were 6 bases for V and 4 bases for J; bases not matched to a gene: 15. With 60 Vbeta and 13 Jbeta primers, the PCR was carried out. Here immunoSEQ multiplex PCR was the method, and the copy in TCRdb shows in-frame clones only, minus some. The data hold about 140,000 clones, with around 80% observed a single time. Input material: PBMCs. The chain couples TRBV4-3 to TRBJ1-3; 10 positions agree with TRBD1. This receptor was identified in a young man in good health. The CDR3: CASSRRDRGTDAGNTIYF. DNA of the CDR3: TGCGCCAGCAGTCGCCGGGACAGGGGAACCGATGCAGGAAACACCATATATTTT.